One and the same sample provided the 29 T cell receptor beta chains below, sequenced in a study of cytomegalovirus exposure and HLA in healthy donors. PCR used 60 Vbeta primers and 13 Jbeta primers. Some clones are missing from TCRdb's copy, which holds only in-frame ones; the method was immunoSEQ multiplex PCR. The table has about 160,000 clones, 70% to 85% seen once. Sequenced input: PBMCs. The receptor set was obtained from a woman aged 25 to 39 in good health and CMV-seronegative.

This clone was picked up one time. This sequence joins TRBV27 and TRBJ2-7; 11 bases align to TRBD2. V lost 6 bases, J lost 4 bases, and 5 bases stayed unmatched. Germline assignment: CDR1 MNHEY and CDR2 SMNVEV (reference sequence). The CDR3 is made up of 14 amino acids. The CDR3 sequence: CASRTGTSGYEQYF. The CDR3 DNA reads TGTGCCAGCAGAACCGGGACTAGCGGATACGAGCAGTACTTC.

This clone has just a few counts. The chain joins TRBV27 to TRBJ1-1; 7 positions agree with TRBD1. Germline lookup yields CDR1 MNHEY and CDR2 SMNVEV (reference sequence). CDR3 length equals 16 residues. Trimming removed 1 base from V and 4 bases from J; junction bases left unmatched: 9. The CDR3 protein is CASSLFGVQGSTEAFF. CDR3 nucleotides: TGTGCCAGCAGTTTATTCGGCGTACAGGGGTCCACTGAAGCTTTCTTT.

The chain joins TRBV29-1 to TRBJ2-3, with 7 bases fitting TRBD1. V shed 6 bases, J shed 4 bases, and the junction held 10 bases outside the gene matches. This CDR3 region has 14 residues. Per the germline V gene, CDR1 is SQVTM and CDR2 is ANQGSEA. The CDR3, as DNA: TGCAGCGTCAAAGATAACAGGGGTGCAGATACGCAGTATTTT. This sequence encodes CSVKDNRGADTQYF.

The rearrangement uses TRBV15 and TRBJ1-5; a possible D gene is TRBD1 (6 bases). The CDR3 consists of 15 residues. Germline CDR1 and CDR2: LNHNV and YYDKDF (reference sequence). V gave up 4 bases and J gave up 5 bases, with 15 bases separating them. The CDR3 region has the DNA TGTGCCACCAGCATCCCCGGGACAAGTGATCAGCCCCAGCATTTT. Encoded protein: CATSIPGTSDQPQHF.

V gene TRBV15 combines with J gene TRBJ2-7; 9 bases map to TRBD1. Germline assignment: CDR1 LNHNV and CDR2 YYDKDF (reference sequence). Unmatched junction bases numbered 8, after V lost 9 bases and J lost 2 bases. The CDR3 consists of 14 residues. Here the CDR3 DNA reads TGTGCCACTCAACAGGGGGCAAGTCCCTACGAGCAGTACTTC. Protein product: CATQQGASPYEQYF.

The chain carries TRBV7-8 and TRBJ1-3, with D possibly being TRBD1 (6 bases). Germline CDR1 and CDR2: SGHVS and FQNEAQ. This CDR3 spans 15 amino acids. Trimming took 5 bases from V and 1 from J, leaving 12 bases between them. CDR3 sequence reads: CASSITGFSGNTIYF. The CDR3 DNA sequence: TGTGCCAGCAGCATAACAGGGTTTTCTGGAAACACCATATATTTT.

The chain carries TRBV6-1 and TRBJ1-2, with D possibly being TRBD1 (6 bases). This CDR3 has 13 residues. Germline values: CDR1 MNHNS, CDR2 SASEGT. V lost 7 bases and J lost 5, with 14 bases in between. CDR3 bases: TGTGCCAGCAATATAAGAGGGGGATATGGCTACACCTTC. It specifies CASNIRGGYGYTF.

CDR3 region: CAWSPSGTSSPGGNEQFF. Here the CDR3 DNA reads TGTGCCTGGAGCCCATCCGGGACTAGCTCTCCCGGGGGAAATGAGCAGTTCTTC. The chain has TRBV30 and TRBJ2-1; 9 bases match TRBD2. Germline V lookup: CDR1 GTSNPN, CDR2 SVGIG (reference sequence). J gave up 7 bases and V 3 bases, and 19 bases lay outside the gene matches. This CDR3 region has 18 residues.

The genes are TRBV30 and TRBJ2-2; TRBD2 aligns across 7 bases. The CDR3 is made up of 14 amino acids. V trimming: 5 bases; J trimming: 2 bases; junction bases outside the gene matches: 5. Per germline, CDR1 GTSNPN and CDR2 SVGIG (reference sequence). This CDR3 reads CAWGAGSNTGELFF. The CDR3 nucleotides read TGTGCCTGGGGAGCGGGGTCTAACACCGGGGAGCTGTTTTTT.

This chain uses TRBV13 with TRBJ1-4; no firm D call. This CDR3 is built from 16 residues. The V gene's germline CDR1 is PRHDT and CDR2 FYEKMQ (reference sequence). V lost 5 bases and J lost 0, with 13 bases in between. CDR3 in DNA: TGTGCCAGCAGCCCGAGCTTCCCTGCAACTAATGAAAAACTGTTTTTT. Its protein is CASSPSFPATNEKLFF.

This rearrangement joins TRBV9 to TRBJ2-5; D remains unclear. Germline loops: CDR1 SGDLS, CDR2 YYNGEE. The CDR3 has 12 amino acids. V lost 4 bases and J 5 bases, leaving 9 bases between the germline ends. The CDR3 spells CASSPYGETQYF. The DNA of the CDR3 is TGTGCCAGCAGCCCATACGGGGAGACCCAGTACTTC.

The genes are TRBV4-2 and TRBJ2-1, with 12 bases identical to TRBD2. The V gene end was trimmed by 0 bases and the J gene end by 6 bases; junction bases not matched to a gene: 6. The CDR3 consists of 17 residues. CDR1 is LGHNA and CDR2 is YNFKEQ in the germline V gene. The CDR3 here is CASSQEILAGGRNEQFF. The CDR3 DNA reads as TGTGCCAGCAGCCAAGAAATTCTAGCGGGGGGGCGCAATGAGCAGTTCTTC.

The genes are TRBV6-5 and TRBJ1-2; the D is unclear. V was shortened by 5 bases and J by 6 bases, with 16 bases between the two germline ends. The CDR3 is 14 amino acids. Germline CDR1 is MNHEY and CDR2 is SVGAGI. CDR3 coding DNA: TGTGCCAGCAGTCTTCGGGGAGGAGAGGATGGCTACACCTTC. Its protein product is CASSLRGGEDGYTF.

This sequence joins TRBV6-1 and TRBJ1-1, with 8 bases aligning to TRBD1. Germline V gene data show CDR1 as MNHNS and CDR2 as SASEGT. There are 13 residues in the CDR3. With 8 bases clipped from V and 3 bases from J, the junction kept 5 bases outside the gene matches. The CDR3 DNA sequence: TGTGCCAGCTTTTTACAGGGGGACACTGAAGCTTTCTTT. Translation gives CASFLQGDTEAFF.

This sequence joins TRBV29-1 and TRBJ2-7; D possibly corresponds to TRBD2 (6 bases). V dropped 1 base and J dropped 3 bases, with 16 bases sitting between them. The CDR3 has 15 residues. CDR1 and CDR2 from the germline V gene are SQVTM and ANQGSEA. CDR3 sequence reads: CSVEGWGGADYEQYF. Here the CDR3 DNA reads TGCAGCGTTGAAGGCTGGGGAGGAGCGGACTACGAGCAGTACTTC.

CDR3 sequence: CASSTGVHYGYTF. Here the CDR3 DNA reads TGTGCCAGCAGCACGGGGGTACACTATGGCTACACCTTC. The chain joins TRBV5-6 to TRBJ1-2; D perhaps matches TRBD1 (5 bases). Per germline, CDR1 SGHDT and CDR2 YYEEEE. V was trimmed by 4 bases and J by 3 bases, leaving 10 bases between them. This CDR3 is 13 amino acids long.

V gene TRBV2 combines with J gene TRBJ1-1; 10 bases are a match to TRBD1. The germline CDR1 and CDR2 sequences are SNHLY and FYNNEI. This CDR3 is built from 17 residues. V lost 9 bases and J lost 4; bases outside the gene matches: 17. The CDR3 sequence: CARPPPGQGPVGTEAFF. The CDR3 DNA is TGTGCCAGACCTCCGCCGGGACAGGGGCCTGTGGGCACTGAAGCTTTCTTT.

CDR3 loop: CSVHTDTQYF. In DNA, the CDR3 is TGCAGCGTCCACACAGATACGCAGTATTTT. This sequence joins TRBV29-1 and TRBJ2-3; D is uncertain. This CDR3 region has 10 residues. In germline, CDR1 is SQVTM, CDR2 ANQGSEA. V was trimmed by 6 bases and J by 2 bases, leaving 3 bases between them.

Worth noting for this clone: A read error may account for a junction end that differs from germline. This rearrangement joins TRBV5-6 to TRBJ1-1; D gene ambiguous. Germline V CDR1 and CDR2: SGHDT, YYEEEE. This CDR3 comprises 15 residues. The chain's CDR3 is CASSLARQWNAEAFF. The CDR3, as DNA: TGTGCCAGCAGCTTGGCCAGGCAGTGGAACGCTGAAGCTTTCTTT. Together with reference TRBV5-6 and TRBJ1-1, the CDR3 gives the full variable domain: DAGVTQSPTHLIKTRGQQVTLRCSPKSGHDTVSWYQQALGQGPQFIFQYYEEEERQRGNFPDRFSGHQFPNYSSELNVNALLLGDSALYLCASSLARQWNAEAFFGQGTRLTVV.

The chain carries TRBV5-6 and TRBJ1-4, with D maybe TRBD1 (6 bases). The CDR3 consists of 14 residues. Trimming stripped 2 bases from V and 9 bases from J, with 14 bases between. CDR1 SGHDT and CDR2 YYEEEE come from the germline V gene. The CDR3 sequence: CASSFRVRGKKLFF. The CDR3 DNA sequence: TGTGCCAGCAGCTTTCGGGTCAGGGGCAAAAAACTGTTTTTT.

The CDR3 sequence: CATSRAYSPETQYF. The CDR3 DNA reads as TGTGCCACCAGCAGAGCGTACAGCCCAGAGACCCAGTACTTC. The chain couples TRBV15 to TRBJ2-5; the D is unclear. Trimming shortened V by 1 base and J by 4 bases, and 10 bases separated the two germline ends. Germline CDR1 is LNHNV and CDR2 is YYDKDF (reference sequence). The CDR3 has 14 amino acids.

The CDR3 region has the DNA TGTGCCAGCAGTCTACAGGTTCGTGGGGCCAACGTCCTGACTTTC. Translation: CASSLQVRGANVLTF. The genes are TRBV28 and TRBJ2-6; a possible D gene is TRBD1 (5 bases). Germline CDR1 MDHEN, CDR2 SYDVKM. The CDR3 covers 15 residues. The V end was cut by 5 bases, the J end by 3 bases, with 11 bases between.

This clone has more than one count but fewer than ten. The chain's CDR3 is CASSLGGVQGPYEQYF. The CDR3 DNA reads TGTGCCAGCAGCTTAGGGGGGGTACAGGGGCCCTACGAGCAGTACTTC. V gene TRBV7-2 combines with J gene TRBJ2-7, with D tentatively TRBD1 (7 bases). Trimming removed 1 base at V and 2 bases at J, with 15 bases between. Germline V lookup: CDR1 SGHTA, CDR2 FQGNSA. CDR3 size: 16 residues.

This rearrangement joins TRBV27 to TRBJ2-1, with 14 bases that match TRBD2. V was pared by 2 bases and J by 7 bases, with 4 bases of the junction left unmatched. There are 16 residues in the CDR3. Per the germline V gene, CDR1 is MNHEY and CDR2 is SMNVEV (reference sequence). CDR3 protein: CASSLLGLAGVNEQFF. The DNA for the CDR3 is TGTGCCAGCAGTTTACTGGGACTAGCGGGGGTTAATGAGCAGTTCTTC.

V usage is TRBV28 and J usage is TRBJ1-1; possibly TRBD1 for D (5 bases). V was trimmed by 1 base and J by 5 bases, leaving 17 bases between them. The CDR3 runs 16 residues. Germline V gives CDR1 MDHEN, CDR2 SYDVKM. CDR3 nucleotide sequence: TGTGCCAGCAGTTTATCCCCCTTCTCGGGGGGGACTGAAGCTTTCTTT. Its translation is CASSLSPFSGGTEAFF.

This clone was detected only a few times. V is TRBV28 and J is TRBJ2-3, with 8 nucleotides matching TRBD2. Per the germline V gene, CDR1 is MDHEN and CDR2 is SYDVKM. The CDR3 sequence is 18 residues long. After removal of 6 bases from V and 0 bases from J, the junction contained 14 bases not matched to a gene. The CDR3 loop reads CASRPDNSGISSTDTQYF. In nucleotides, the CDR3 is TGTGCCAGCAGGCCGGATAATAGCGGGATTTCTAGCACAGATACGCAGTATTTT.

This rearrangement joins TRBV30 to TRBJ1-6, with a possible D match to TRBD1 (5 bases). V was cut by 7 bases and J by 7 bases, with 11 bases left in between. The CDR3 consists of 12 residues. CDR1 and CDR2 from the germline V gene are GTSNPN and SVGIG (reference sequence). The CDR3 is CALRAGNSPLHF. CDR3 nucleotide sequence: TGTGCCTTGAGGGCAGGGAATTCACCCCTCCACTTT.

CDR3 residues: CASSLSGGAGELFF. CDR3 coding DNA: TGTGCCAGCAGCTTATCGGGAGGGGCCGGGGAGCTGTTTTTT. This rearrangement joins TRBV5-4 to TRBJ2-2; 8 bases are a match to TRBD2. The V gene's germline CDR1 is SGHNT and CDR2 YYREEE (reference sequence). The CDR3 loop spans 14 amino acids. J gave up 6 bases and V 2 bases, and 3 bases lay outside the gene matches.

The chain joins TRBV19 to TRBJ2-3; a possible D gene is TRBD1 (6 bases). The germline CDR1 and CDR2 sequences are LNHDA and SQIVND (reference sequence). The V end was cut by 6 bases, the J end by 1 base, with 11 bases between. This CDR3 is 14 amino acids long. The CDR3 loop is CASRQGRGTDTQYF. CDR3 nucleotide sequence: TGTGCCAGTAGACAGGGCCGTGGCACAGATACGCAGTATTTT.